Presented here are 22 T cell receptor beta chains from one specimen sequenced in a study of a mutant IDH1 vaccine in newly diagnosed glioma. Profiled with immunoSEQ multiplex PCR; TCRdb holds only in-frame clones, not every one. The repertoire holds tens of thousands of clones, with over 65% as singletons. Regarding time point: baseline, week 1 (first vaccination visit). This sample's treatment: pre-vaccination baseline after standard-of-care therapy. This specimen was PBMCs, taken from a glioma patient treated with radiotherapy, temozolomide or both. These receptors all stem from a woman between 40 and 50 years old with glioma.

The V call is TRBV2, the J call TRBJ1-6, with 8 bases matching TRBD1. V lost 6 bases, J lost 8 bases, and 6 bases stayed unmatched. The V gene's germline CDR1 is SNHLY and CDR2 FYNNEI. This CDR3 has 14 amino acids. CDR3 nucleotide sequence: TGTGCCAGCAGCCGCGACAGGGGATATTCACCCCTCCACTTT. Translating gives CASSRDRGYSPLHF.

This clone was recorded once. CDR3 sequence: CASSRTSRSYEQYF. DNA of the CDR3: TGTGCCAGCAGTCGGACTAGCCGCTCATACGAGCAGTACTTC. The rearrangement uses TRBV5-6 and TRBJ2-7; TRBD2 aligns across 8 bases. Germline trimming cut 5 bases from V and 4 bases from J; bases unmatched to any gene: 8. Germline V CDR1 and CDR2: SGHDT, YYEEEE. CDR3 length: 14 amino acids.

The J gene is TRBJ1-6, the V gene TRBV7-8; D is uncertain. The V and J ends lost 4 bases and 5 bases respectively, with 24 bases between them. CDR1 is SGHVS, CDR2 FQNEAQ, per germline. The CDR3 extends over 19 amino acids. The CDR3 nucleotides are TGTGCCAGCAGCTCCCCCGTGAGGGTCTCCTTGGGAAATAATTCACCCCTCCACTTT. Its translation: CASSSPVRVSLGNNSPLHF. Filled out from reference TRBV7-8 and TRBJ1-6, the complete variable domain reads GAGVSQSPRYKVAKRGQDVALRCDPISGHVSLFWYQQALGQGPEFLTYFQNEAQLDKSGLPSDRFFAERPEGSVSTLKIQRTQQEDSAVYLCASSSPVRVSLGNNSPLHFGNGTRLTVT.

The V and J genes are TRBV5-8 and TRBJ1-5; D remains unclear. V dropped 4 bases and J dropped 5 bases, with 19 bases sitting between them. The CDR3 is 16 residues long. Germline V gene sequence: CDR1 SGHTS, CDR2 YDEGEE. As DNA, the CDR3 is TGTGCCAGCAGCCCACTGGGTGGGGATCCCGATCAGCCCCAGCATTTT. Its protein product is CASSPLGGDPDQPQHF.

The chain uses TRBV14 and TRBJ2-2, with 10 bases aligning to TRBD1. The J segment lost 7 bases and the V segment lost 4 bases, leaving 6 bases of the junction unmatched. Germline V gene sequence: CDR1 SGHDN, CDR2 FVKESK. This CDR3 contains 15 residues. CDR3 DNA sequence: TGTGCCAGCAGCCGACTTGGGACAGGGGACGGGGAGCTGTTTTTT. It is translated as CASSRLGTGDGELFF.

The rearrangement joins TRBV7-7 to TRBJ2-3; TRBD2 matches 10 bases. The CDR3 contains 14 residues. Germline CDR1 SSHAT, CDR2 FNYEAQ (reference sequence). In DNA, the CDR3 is TGTGCTAGCGCCGGTAGCGGGGGGTCGGATACGCAGTATTTT. Protein product: CASAGSGGSDTQYF. The entire variable domain, with the rest obtained from reference TRBV7-7 and TRBJ2-3, is as follows: GAGVSQSPRYKVTKRGQDVTLRCDPISSHATLYWYQQALGQGPEFLTYFNYEAQPDKSGLPSDRFSAERPEGSISTLTIQRTEQRDSAMYRCASAGSGGSDTQYFGPGTRLTVL.

V and J are TRBV18 and TRBJ1-6, with D possibly matching TRBD1 (5 bases). With 3 bases removed from V and 2 bases from J, the gap between germline ends came to 8 bases. Germline V gene data show CDR1 as KGHSH and CDR2 as LQKENI. The CDR3 runs 15 residues. For the CDR3, the DNA is TGTGCCAGCTCACCGGGGGGACCCTATAATTCACCCCTCCACTTT. Its protein is CASSPGGPYNSPLHF.

Of note for this clone: An end of the junction differs from the germline gene, which may be a read error. The chain employs TRBV10-1 and TRBJ1-6, with a weak D call TRBD1 (6 bases). Germline V gene sequence: CDR1 WNHNN, CDR2 SYGVQD (reference sequence). The CDR3 loop spans 17 amino acids. Here the CDR3 DNA reads TGCGCCAGCAGTGTTCCGCTCGACAGGTCGTCAAGAGGGTTTCGGCGCTTT. This encodes CASSVPLDRSSRGFRRF.

The V gene is TRBV11-2, the J gene TRBJ1-1; D is unresolved. The CDR3 is 13 residues long. Trimming stripped 1 base from V and 3 bases from J, with 6 bases between. The V gene's germline CDR1 is SGHAT and CDR2 FQNNGV. The CDR3: CASSLASDTEAFF. In nucleotides, the CDR3 is TGTGCCAGCAGCTTAGCGTCAGACACTGAAGCTTTCTTT.

The J gene is TRBJ1-3, the V gene TRBV27, with D possibly TRBD1 on 6 matching bases. Trimming cost V 8 bases and J 2 bases, with 13 bases left between them. This CDR3 contains 14 residues. The germline V gene encodes CDR1 MNHEY and CDR2 SMNVEV (reference sequence). CDR3 DNA: TGTGCCAGCCTCCGAAGGGGGACTGGAAACACCATATATTTT. It yields the protein CASLRRGTGNTIYF.

This clone was detected a few times. The chain links TRBV29-1 to TRBJ1-1, with D hard to call. The CDR3 is made up of 13 amino acids. Trimming took 3 bases from V and 4 from J, leaving 12 bases between them. The germline V gene has CDR1 SQVTM and CDR2 ANQGSEA. DNA of the CDR3: TGCAGCGTTGATTCCGGGGTAAGCACTGAAGCTTTCTTT. Protein: CSVDSGVSTEAFF.

In this sample, this clone turned up once. The J gene is TRBJ2-4, the V gene TRBV7-2, with TRBD2 identical over 8 bases. The V segment lost 5 bases and the J segment 4 bases; nucleotides outside the gene matches: 10. The germline gives CDR1 SGHTA, CDR2 FQGNSA. CDR3 length: 16 amino acids. The CDR3 reads CASSTRRGGIKNIQYF. The DNA for the CDR3 is TGTGCCAGCAGCACCCGCCGGGGGGGGATAAAAAACATTCAGTACTTC.

This clone was observed a single time. V and J are TRBV18 and TRBJ1-4; no clear D. The germline gives CDR1 KGHSH, CDR2 LQKENI. The CDR3 is 14 residues long. Between the trimmed V and J ends, which lost 0 bases and 5 bases, there was a span of 7 bases. The CDR3 DNA reads as TGTGCCAGCTCACCACCTGGTCTGAATGAAAAACTGTTTTTT. Protein: CASSPPGLNEKLFF.

The CDR3 is CASSGTDRGAEAFF. CDR3 DNA sequence: TGTGCCAGCAGCGGAACGGACAGGGGAGCTGAAGCTTTCTTT. This chain joins TRBV5-8 and TRBJ1-1, with 9 bases aligning to TRBD1. The V gene end was trimmed by 4 bases and the J gene end by 6 bases; junction bases not matched to a gene: 7. Germline values: CDR1 SGHTS, CDR2 YDEGEE. The CDR3 contains 14 residues.

The chain couples TRBV7-2 to TRBJ2-2, with D perhaps matching TRBD1 or TRBD2 (5 bases each). The CDR3 covers 18 residues. Germline CDR1 reads SGHTA; CDR2 reads FQGNSA. V was shortened by 5 bases and J by 0 bases, with 19 bases between the two germline ends. CDR3 residues: CASSRPDQGTANTGELFF. CDR3 coding DNA: TGTGCCAGCAGCCGACCCGATCAAGGGACGGCGAACACCGGGGAGCTGTTTTTT.

The chain employs TRBV7-8 and TRBJ2-2; TRBD1 is a possible D gene (5 bases). The CDR3 covers 15 residues. The V and J ends lost 1 base and 9 bases respectively, with 15 bases between them. The germline V gene has CDR1 SGHVS and CDR2 FQNEAQ. CDR3 loop: CASSLGRAMGWELFF. Here the CDR3 DNA reads TGTGCCAGCAGCTTAGGCAGGGCAATGGGTTGGGAGCTGTTTTTT.

The chain joins TRBV5-1 to TRBJ2-5; 8 bases fit TRBD1. This CDR3 region has 14 residues. The trim removed 4 bases at V and 4 bases at J, leaving 6 bases unmatched. Germline lookup yields CDR1 SGHRS and CDR2 YFSETQ. The CDR3 nucleotides are TGCGCCAGCAGCCTGGAACAGGGGGGAGAGACCCAGTACTTC. It encodes CASSLEQGGETQYF.

The rearrangement links TRBV19 to TRBJ1-1; D is undetermined. V was cut by 5 bases and J by 1 base, with 8 bases left in between. CDR3 length equals 13 residues. Germline assignment: CDR1 LNHDA and CDR2 SQIVND (reference sequence). The CDR3 DNA is TGTGCCAGTAGTGGGGAAGGGAACACTGAAGCTTTCTTT. This sequence encodes CASSGEGNTEAFF.

The chain employs TRBV9 and TRBJ2-5; D call uncertain. With 2 bases removed from V and 2 bases from J, the gap between germline ends came to 7 bases. Per the germline V gene, CDR1 is SGDLS and CDR2 is YYNGEE. The CDR3 is made up of 13 amino acids. CDR3 in DNA: TGTGCCAGCAGCGTGGGCCGACAAGAGACCCAGTACTTC. Protein product: CASSVGRQETQYF.

The rearrangement joins TRBV2 to TRBJ2-7; D is unresolved. Germline V gene sequence: CDR1 SNHLY, CDR2 FYNNEI. The ends were cut back, 3 bases at V and 3 bases at J, with 6 bases in the middle. This CDR3 spans 12 amino acids. DNA of the CDR3: TGTGCCAGCAGTGAGGAATACTACGAGCAGTACTTC. Its protein product is CASSEEYYEQYF. Looking up the rest from reference TRBV2 and TRBJ2-7 gives the full variable domain: EPEVTQTPSHQVTQMGQEVILRCVPISNHLYFYWYRQILGQKVEFLVSFYNNEISEKSEIFDDQFSVERPDGSNFTLKIRSTKLEDSAMYFCASSEEYYEQYFGPGTRLTVT.

The rearrangement joins TRBV5-6 to TRBJ2-7; 8 bases line up with TRBD1. CDR3 length equals 15 residues. V dropped 3 bases and J dropped 0; count of bases not matched to a gene: 5. Germline lookup yields CDR1 SGHDT and CDR2 YYEEEE. Here the CDR3 reads CASSSRQGRSYEQYF. In DNA form, the CDR3 reads TGTGCCAGCAGCTCCCGACAGGGGCGCTCCTACGAGCAGTACTTC.

The rearrangement links TRBV6-5 to TRBJ1-2; tentative D call: TRBD1 (5 bases). This CDR3 spans 13 amino acids. Trimming cost V 7 bases and J 7 bases, with 16 bases left between them. From germline, CDR1 is MNHEY and CDR2 SVGAGI. For the CDR3, the DNA is TGTGCCAGCACCTATACAGGCAATCCTGGCTACACCTTC. Amino acids: CASTYTGNPGYTF.